Below, 31 T cell receptor beta chains from the same sample are listed, as sequenced in a study of blood T cells in healthy people across ages. A second PCR of about 6 to 12 cycles used a sample-barcoded 5' primer and a J-beta primer mix. Each CDR3 protein gets one entry after TCRdb re-called the 5' RACE reads with MiXCR. Here the sample spans roughly 2 million distinct CDR3 sequences, 40% to 55% being singletons. Sequenced material: blood. The receptors shown here come from a woman aged 40 to 49 in good health.

The chain links TRBV10-3 to TRBJ2-7; 11 nucleotides line up with TRBD2. The germline CDR1 and CDR2 sequences are ENHRY and SYGVKD. The CDR3 runs 17 residues. The J segment lost 0 bases and the V segment lost 3 bases, leaving 7 bases of the junction unmatched. CDR3 nucleotide sequence: TGTGCCATCAGTGACACCGGGACTAGCGGAAACTCCTACGAGCAGTACTTC. This codes for CAISDTGTSGNSYEQYF.

The V and J genes are TRBV25-1 and TRBJ2-5; D is ambiguous. This CDR3 comprises 13 residues. The germline CDR1 and CDR2 sequences are MGHDK and SYGVNS. V lost 8 bases to trimming and J lost 1 base, with 11 bases between them. For the CDR3, the DNA is TGTGCCAGCGGGTCCATAGGCCAAGAGACCCAGTACTTC. Residues: CASGSIGQETQYF.

The rearrangement uses TRBV7-2 and TRBJ1-1, with D possibly matching TRBD1 (5 bases). The CDR3 contains 14 residues. Trimming left V 5 bases short and J 3 bases short, with 13 bases between. CDR1 SGHTA and CDR2 FQGNSA come from the germline V gene. CDR3 sequence: CASSQQVADTEAFF. In nucleotides, the CDR3 is TGTGCCAGCAGCCAACAGGTGGCAGACACTGAAGCTTTCTTT.

Only a few counts were recorded for this clonotype. This chain links TRBV6-1 with TRBJ2-7; 8 positions agree with TRBD1. Germline CDR1 reads MNHNS; CDR2 reads SASEGT. This CDR3 comprises 16 residues. V shed 3 bases, J shed 0 bases, and the junction held 7 bases outside the gene matches. CDR3 protein: CASSEDRELSSYEQYF. For the CDR3, the DNA is TGTGCCAGCAGTGAGGACAGGGAACTAAGCTCCTACGAGCAGTACTTC.

This chain joins TRBV6-1 and TRBJ1-5, with D possibly being TRBD1 (6 bases). Trimming pared 4 bases from V and 2 bases from J, leaving 12 bases between. Germline values: CDR1 MNHNS, CDR2 SASEGT. There are 15 residues in the CDR3. CDR3 loop: CASSGPYRGNQPQHF. For the CDR3, the DNA is TGTGCCAGCAGTGGACCCTACAGGGGCAATCAGCCCCAGCATTTT.

The J gene is TRBJ2-5, the V gene TRBV2; 12 nucleotides line up with TRBD2. This CDR3 is built from 15 residues. Germline V CDR1 and CDR2: SNHLY, FYNNEI. Losses at the gene ends were 3 bases for V and 5 bases for J; bases not matched to a gene: 4. CDR3 amino acids: CASSETSGGDETQYF. The CDR3 coding sequence is TGTGCCAGCAGTGAGACTAGCGGGGGAGACGAGACCCAGTACTTC.

This clonotype has ten or more counts. This chain joins TRBV4-1 and TRBJ2-7; D is uncertain. The germline V and J ends were trimmed by 0 bases and 4 bases, with 7 bases remaining between them. There are 13 residues in the CDR3. In germline, CDR1 is MGHRA, CDR2 YSYEKL. CDR3 in amino acids: CASSQDTAYEQYF. The CDR3 DNA is TGCGCCAGCAGCCAAGATACCGCTTACGAGCAGTACTTC.

The genes are TRBV19 and TRBJ1-2; D call uncertain. The CDR3 extends over 12 amino acids. The ends were cut back, 5 bases at V and 8 bases at J, with 12 bases in the middle. In germline, CDR1 is LNHDA, CDR2 SQIVND (reference sequence). The CDR3 sequence is CASSPGRTGYTF. The CDR3, as DNA: TGTGCCAGTAGTCCCGGTCGCACGGGCTACACCTTC.

This clonotype occurred a few times. This rearrangement joins TRBV29-1 to TRBJ2-1; 12 positions match TRBD2. J was trimmed by 5 bases and V by 8 bases; bases with no gene match: 7. The CDR3 has 14 amino acids. CDR1 is SQVTM and CDR2 is ANQGSEA in the germline V gene. The chain's CDR3 is CSLLAGGLNNEQFF. CDR3 DNA sequence: TGCAGCTTACTAGCGGGGGGCCTTAACAATGAGCAGTTCTTC.

The chain has TRBV5-1 and TRBJ2-3, with D perhaps given as TRBD1 or TRBD2 (5 bases each). CDR3 length: 16 residues. CDR1 is SGHRS and CDR2 is YFSETQ in the germline V gene. V was shortened by 3 bases and J by 5 bases, with 19 bases between the two germline ends. CDR3 nucleotides: TGCGCCAGCAGCTCTGGGACGGTGGGCTCATTAGATACGCAGTATTTT. Translated: CASSSGTVGSLDTQYF.

Ten or more counts support this clonotype. The chain carries TRBV20-1 and TRBJ2-5; 9 nucleotides align to TRBD2. Germline V gene lookup returns CDR1 DFQATT and CDR2 SNEGSKA (reference sequence). V lost 5 bases to trimming and J lost 5 bases; unmatched junction nucleotides: 9. There are 14 residues in the CDR3. The CDR3 protein is CSAVPSGAWETQYF. For the CDR3, the DNA is TGCAGTGCTGTCCCTAGCGGGGCTTGGGAGACCCAGTACTTC.

The chain is built from TRBV7-6 and TRBJ1-1, with 10 bases lining up with TRBD1. Losses at the gene ends were 1 base for V and 5 bases for J; bases not matched to a gene: 7. From germline, CDR1 is SGHVS and CDR2 FNYEAQ. The CDR3 is 16 amino acids. CDR3 residues: CASSLGGGDRGTEAFF. The CDR3 bases are TGTGCCAGCAGCTTAGGAGGGGGGGACAGGGGAACTGAAGCTTTCTTT.

The V and J genes are TRBV20-1 and TRBJ2-2; D gene uncertain. Deletions cut 0 bases from V and 2 bases from J, with 10 bases between. The germline CDR1 and CDR2 sequences are DFQATT and SNEGSKA (reference sequence). The CDR3 has 15 amino acids. The CDR3 reads CSARDPRSNTGELFF. The CDR3 coding sequence is TGCAGTGCTAGAGATCCCAGGAGTAACACCGGGGAGCTGTTTTTT.

The chain combines TRBV7-2 with TRBJ2-7; TRBD1 aligns across 9 bases. CDR3 length: 15 amino acids. Trimming removed 2 bases from V and 5 bases from J; junction bases left unmatched: 7. CDR1 and CDR2 (germline): SGHTA, FQGNSA. DNA of the CDR3: TGTGCCAGCAGCTTAATCGGGACAGGGAACCACGAGCAGTACTTC. Protein sequence: CASSLIGTGNHEQYF.

The V call is TRBV12-3 or TRBV12-4, the J call TRBJ1-2, with D unresolved. There are 15 residues in the CDR3. Trimming took 7 bases from V and 1 from J, leaving 16 bases between them. The CDR3 loop is CASTPSPIFNYGYTF. DNA of the CDR3: TGTGCCAGCACCCCTTCTCCGATATTTAACTATGGCTACACCTTC.

The CDR3 coding sequence is TGTGCCAGCAGTTACGGGACTAGCGGGGAGGAGCAGTACTTC. Its translation is CASSYGTSGEEQYF. This chain links TRBV5-6 with TRBJ2-5, with 13 bases identical to TRBD2. The V segment lost 5 bases and the J segment 11 bases; nucleotides outside the gene matches: 9. The CDR3 runs 14 residues. The germline V gene has CDR1 SGHDT and CDR2 YYEEEE.

This clonotype turned up a few times. The chain links TRBV5-5 to TRBJ1-5, with 8 bases aligning to TRBD1. This CDR3 region has 16 residues. Germline V lookup: CDR1 SGHKS, CDR2 YYEKEE (reference sequence). V lost 0 bases and J lost 0; bases outside the gene matches: 2. Written as DNA, the CDR3 is TGTGCCAGCAGCTTGGGGGGACAGGTTAGCAATCAGCCCCAGCATTTT. The encoded protein is CASSLGGQVSNQPQHF.

This clonotype turned up a few times. This chain uses TRBV5-1 with TRBJ2-3; tentative D call: TRBD1 (6 bases). Germline loops: CDR1 SGHRS, CDR2 YFSETQ. This CDR3 region has 14 residues. Trimming took 0 bases from V and 6 from J, leaving 11 bases between them. The CDR3 region has the DNA TGCGCCAGCAGCTTGGACAGGGCGAGGGATACGCAGTATTTT. Amino acid sequence: CASSLDRARDTQYF. Looking up the rest from reference TRBV5-1 and TRBJ2-3 gives the full variable domain: KAGVTQTPRYLIKTRGQQVTLSCSPISGHRSVSWYQQTPGQGLQFLFEYFSETQRNKGNFPGRFSGRQFSNSRSEMNVSTLELGDSALYLCASSLDRARDTQYFGPGTRLTVL.

This chain joins TRBV7-9 and TRBJ2-7, with D uncertain. Germline loops: CDR1 SEHNR, CDR2 FQNEAQ (reference sequence). The V end was cut by 0 bases, the J end by 1 base, with 10 bases between. The CDR3 spans 15 residues. CDR3 region: CASSLAGPASYEQYF. DNA for the CDR3: TGTGCCAGCAGCTTAGCAGGGCCCGCATCCTACGAGCAGTACTTC.

This clonotype was recorded a few times. The genes are TRBV5-5 and TRBJ2-5; 7 nucleotides match TRBD1. The CDR3 loop spans 15 amino acids. V lost 4 bases and J lost 1; bases outside the gene matches: 7. The germline CDR1 and CDR2 sequences are SGHKS and YYEKEE (reference sequence). The CDR3 sequence: CASSHHRQGQETQYF. CDR3 sequence (DNA): TGTGCCAGCAGCCATCACAGACAGGGCCAAGAGACCCAGTACTTC.

The chain joins TRBV7-2 to TRBJ2-3; 9 bases line up with TRBD2. Per germline, CDR1 SGHTA and CDR2 FQGNSA. The length of the CDR3 is 14 residues. V shed 7 bases and J 4 bases; nucleotides not matched to a gene: 6. CDR3 amino acids: CASTRTSAADTQYF. Here the CDR3 DNA reads TGTGCCAGCACCCGGACTAGCGCGGCAGATACGCAGTATTTT. Full variable domain (rest looked up from reference TRBV7-2 and TRBJ2-3): GAGVSQSPSNKVTEKGKDVELRCDPISGHTALYWYRQSLGQGLEFLIYFQGNSAPDKSGLPSDRFSAERTGGSVSTLTIQRTQQEDSAVYLCASTRTSAADTQYFGPGTRLTVL.

The J gene is TRBJ1-6, the V gene TRBV14; TRBD1 matches at 7 bases. V trimming: 1 base; J trimming: 7 bases; junction bases outside the gene matches: 4. The CDR3 is 15 residues long. CDR1 and CDR2 (germline): SGHDN, FVKESK. The CDR3 is CASSQGQGSNSPLHF. The CDR3 bases are TGTGCCAGCAGCCAAGGACAGGGTTCGAATTCACCCCTCCACTTT.

The chain joins TRBV11-2 to TRBJ2-4, with 10 bases that match TRBD1. The J call may be in error: the DNA end matches TRBJ2-7 better. CDR3 length equals 13 residues. Germline CDR1 SGHAT, CDR2 FQNNGV. CDR3: CAWGQGSENEQYF. The CDR3, as DNA: TGTGCCTGGGGACAGGGGAGTGAGAACGAGCAGTACTTC.

V is TRBV5-1 and J is TRBJ2-5; D ambiguous. Germline V lookup: CDR1 SGHRS, CDR2 YFSETQ. The V end lost 4 bases, the J end lost 1 base, and 11 bases lay between the germline ends. The CDR3 runs to 14 residues. The CDR3 bases are TGCGCCAGCAGCGCAGGACGGATCCAAGAGACCCAGTACTTC. Its translation: CASSAGRIQETQYF.

This sequence joins TRBV7-2 and TRBJ1-2; D is unclear. CDR3 size: 13 residues. The germline V gene has CDR1 SGHTA and CDR2 FQGNSA. Trimming stripped 5 bases from V and 2 bases from J, with 9 bases between. CDR3 DNA: TGTGCCAGCAGCATCAATTTAAACTATGGCTACACCTTC. It encodes CASSINLNYGYTF.

This chain links TRBV20-1 with TRBJ2-1; the match to TRBD2 covers 7 bases. The ends lost 3 bases at V and 2 bases at J; junction bases unmatched: 4. Germline CDR1 reads DFQATT; CDR2 reads SNEGSKA (reference sequence). The CDR3 extends over 14 amino acids. DNA of the CDR3: TGCAGTGCTAGTATTCGGGGGGCCTACAATGAGCAGTTCTTC. Its protein product is CSASIRGAYNEQFF.

This clonotype was counted only a few times. The chain joins TRBV4-1 to TRBJ2-7; 7 nucleotides agree with TRBD1. V dropped 1 base and J dropped 10; count of bases not matched to a gene: 22. The CDR3 length is 18 residues. Germline-derived CDR1 and CDR2 are MGHRA and YSYEKL. The CDR3 spells CASSQAQETALQGKAQYF. As DNA, the CDR3 is TGCGCCAGCAGCCAAGCGCAGGAGACAGCACTACAGGGGAAGGCCCAGTACTTC.

This sequence joins TRBV20-1 and TRBJ1-5, with 9 bases lining up with TRBD1. The CDR3 runs 14 residues. Trimming at V came to 5 bases and at J to 7 bases, leaving 9 bases not matched to a gene. Per the germline V gene, CDR1 is DFQATT and CDR2 is SNEGSKA (reference sequence). CDR3 sequence: CSAHRDREGQPQHF. CDR3 nucleotides: TGCAGTGCTCACCGGGACAGGGAAGGCCAGCCCCAGCATTTT.

This clonotype was observed at least ten times. The V and J genes are TRBV27 and TRBJ1-2, with TRBD1 as a possible D gene (5 bases). This CDR3 region has 13 residues. Germline loops: CDR1 MNHEY, CDR2 SMNVEV (reference sequence). The V end lost 6 bases, the J end lost 2 bases, and 10 bases lay between the germline ends. CDR3 DNA sequence: TGTGCCAGCAGCTTCGACAGCAACTATGGCTACACCTTC. It translates to CASSFDSNYGYTF.

This clonotype is a singleton in its sample. The chain couples TRBV28 to TRBJ2-1; TRBD2 matches 7 bases. The length of the CDR3 is 15 residues. CDR1 and CDR2 (germline): MDHEN, SYDVKM. V lost 6 bases, J lost 8 bases, and 13 bases stayed unmatched. The CDR3 DNA reads TGTGCCAGCAGCTTGTCTCCGGGGGGACCCCATGAGCAGTTCTTC. It yields the protein CASSLSPGGPHEQFF.

This clonotype was observed a few times. The V call is TRBV7-2, the J call TRBJ2-6; D remains unclear. The CDR3 runs to 11 residues. The V end was cut by 3 bases, the J end by 9 bases, with 3 bases between. Germline CDR1 and CDR2: SGHTA and FQGNSA. The CDR3 bases are TGTGCCAGCAGCTTTGACAACGTCCTGACTTTC. Encoded protein: CASSFDNVLTF.